The 4 T cell receptor beta chains below come from one sample, sequenced in a study of blood T cells in healthy people across ages. Alongside a J-beta primer mix, a sample-barcoded 5' primer served in a second PCR lasting roughly 6 to 11 cycles. TCRdb redid the calling of the 5' RACE reads with MiXCR, one entry per CDR3 protein. Found here are 1,500,000 or so distinct CDR3 sequences, approximately 43% of them singletons; the top ten hold around 4%. The material sequenced was blood. The receptors come from a woman younger than 35 in good health.

The J gene is TRBJ2-7, the V gene TRBV7-9; TRBD1 or TRBD2 may be the D gene (5 bases each). Germline V gene sequence: CDR1 SEHNR, CDR2 FQNEAQ (reference sequence). The V and J ends lost 8 bases and 1 base respectively, with 12 bases between them. The CDR3 totals 13 residues. CDR3 in DNA: TGTGCCAGCGGGGACCCAATGTCCTACGAGCAGTACTTC. This translates into CASGDPMSYEQYF. Based on the CDR3 plus reference TRBV7-9 and TRBJ2-7, the full variable domain is DTGVSQNPRHKITKRGQNVTFRCDPISEHNRLYWYRQTLGQGPEFLTYFQNEAQLEKSRLLSDRFSAERPKGSFSTLEIQRTEQGDSAMYLCASGDPMSYEQYFGPGTRLTVT.

This clonotype turned up a few times. The chain links TRBV7-2 to TRBJ1-1; D is uncertain. V gave up 1 base and J gave up 4 bases, with 13 bases separating them. Per the germline V gene, CDR1 is SGHTA and CDR2 is FQGNSA. The CDR3 has 15 amino acids. The CDR3 nucleotides read TGTGCCAGCAGCTTAGTTGGGGAACCGTCCACTGAAGCTTTCTTT. Its translation is CASSLVGEPSTEAFF. Filled out from reference TRBV7-2 and TRBJ1-1, the complete variable domain reads GAGVSQSPSNKVTEKGKDVELRCDPISGHTALYWYRQSLGQGLEFLIYFQGNSAPDKSGLPSDRFSAERTGGSVSTLTIQRTQQEDSAVYLCASSLVGEPSTEAFFGQGTRLTVV.

The V and J genes are TRBV20-1 and TRBJ2-1; TRBD2 aligns across 12 bases. The CDR3 covers 16 residues. Germline lookup yields CDR1 DFQATT and CDR2 SNEGSKA (reference sequence). J lost 6 bases, V lost 3 bases, and 9 bases had no gene match. The CDR3 loop reads CSARAFGLAGINEQFF. CDR3 DNA: TGCAGTGCTAGGGCCTTTGGACTAGCGGGGATCAATGAGCAGTTCTTC.

The chain employs TRBV7-2 and TRBJ2-1; no firm D call. Trimming pared 5 bases from V and 10 bases from J, leaving 15 bases between. The V gene's germline CDR1 is SGHTA and CDR2 FQGNSA. CDR3 length: 13 amino acids. CDR3 nucleotide sequence: TGTGCCAGCAGCAGCCGGCCGGTGAAGGAGCAGTTCTTC. It encodes CASSSRPVKEQFF.